The clone carrying this T cell receptor beta chain was counted between two and nine times. This sample is drawn from a study of CD8 T cells in ankylosing spondylitis. Each CDR3 protein is one row after TCRdb ran MiXCR on the 5' RACE reads. Found here are a few hundred thousand distinct CDR3 sequences, roughly 18% of them singletons; the top ten hold around 30%. Germline V lookup: CDR1 DFQATT, CDR2 SNEGSKA (reference sequence). This CDR3 region has 16 residues. V was shortened by 0 bases and J by 4 bases, with 16 bases between the two germline ends. V and J are TRBV20-1 and TRBJ2-1; possibly TRBD2 for D (6 bases). The clonotype comes from a male donor with ankylosing spondylitis or in good health (not recorded which). Sequencing was done on a sample of blood, either unsorted or a sorted T cell fraction (not recorded which). The CDR3 region has the DNA TGCAGTGCTAGAGATCTGGTTAGCGGAACATACAATGAGCAGTTCTTC. Protein sequence: CSARDLVSGTYNEQFF.